This T cell receptor beta chain was obtained from a study of cytomegalovirus exposure and HLA in healthy donors (dated by TCRdb to between 2016 and 2019). Broadly, across the study: An earlier analysis of approximately 600 of the donors reported approximately 300 Gb of sequence data and 117 million unique TCR beta sequences from some 180 million T cells. High-throughput TCR immunosequencing, statistical association of individual TCRs with disease status, and machine learning were combined to predict cytomegalovirus infection status. Typing coverage differed by locus: A, B, C, DRB1 and DQB1 were typed in roughly 620-630 donors, DQA1 in 522, DPA1 in 600 to 610, and DPB1 in 450 to 480. In a later genetic analysis, genome-wide SNP genotypes for about 55% of the 666 donors were used, and that subset was treated as a discovery cohort. An earlier analysis of 587 of the donors used high-throughput TCR beta sequencing to judge whether each TCR beta V gene segment behaved as functional or pseudogenic. The later analysis used no new phenotypic data to find candidate immune exposures, relying instead on TCR beta sequences and their occurrence across donors. Because of strong linkage in the cohort, four or five DR-DQ haplotypes were treated as single units for association and clustering. In addition to the first cohort of around 670 subjects, a separate validation cohort of 130 or so different subjects was used. An early release that covered about 600 HLA-typed donors contained around 300 gigabases of sequencing data and about 93 million unique TCR sequences. All discovery cohort repertoires had been generated using a single sequencing platform. Alongside the repertoire data, information on donor age, sex, ethnicity and CMV serostatus was compiled. The study used immunosequencing to profile the T cell repertoires of approximately 690 subjects and linked those repertoires to cytomegalovirus serostatus. The aim of the study was to test whether cataloging public T cell receptors could identify signatures of past pathogen exposure. A later analysis re-examined previously published TCR beta repertoires from just over 650 donors and added high-resolution HLA genotyping to investigate patterns of TCR occurrence. Across about 380 genotyped donors of the cohort, an average of approximately 220,000 unique TCR beta nucleotide sequences per donor were sequenced, and roughly 20% of those sequences were non-productive. HLA typing included class I and class II loci at four-digit resolution. The genetic ancestry cluster associated with self-reported Caucasian donors included 70% to 85% of the 398 genotyped donors.

Overall study outcomes, separate from this receptor: A total of 164 TCR beta chains were listed by the study as associated with cytomegalovirus. This cohort had only TCR beta chains sequenced, and the lack of alpha or paired-chain data limited which features could be detected. The classifier was reported to diagnose cytomegalovirus status with high specificity and sensitivity in both the original cohort and the validation cohort. According to a later analysis, parvovirus B19, influenza, CMV and Epstein-Barr virus appeared linked to several top co-occurrence clusters. According to a later analysis, TCR association rates differed among HLA loci, with DRB1 alleles showing the most associated TCRs and HLA-C alleles showing the fewest. The earlier analysis of nearly 600 of the donors excluded seventeen rarely observed V segments, including chromosome 9 orphons, because counts were too low. At a false discovery rate of 0.05, a later analysis linked roughly 17,000 TCR beta sequences to specific HLA alleles. Across donors, most TCR sequences were observed very rarely, whereas some public TCRs were present in many individuals. Immune exposure information for the cohort was limited to CMV serostatus. In a later analysis, HLA-associated TCR beta chains showed more clonal expansion and lower generation probabilities than non-associated chains that were equally common. When HLA alleles, especially DR and DQ, strongly co-occurred, attributing TCR associations to individual alleles was difficult. The authors suggested that the approach could potentially be extended to other disease states and immunological phenotypes. A few of the identified cytomegalovirus-associated TCR beta chains were confirmed in vitro to be specific for cytomegalovirus antigens. Because some donors lacked HLA typing at each locus, the association tests relied only on the typed subset. In a later analysis, most CMV-associated TCR beta chains were found to appear HLA-restricted, with HLA associations seemingly driven largely by CMV exposure. Compared with the 666-donor mean, donors in an Asian-associated ancestry cluster had fewer N-insertions in productive TCRs, according to a later genetic analysis. The sequencing pipeline was judged likely to have produced a cluster of highly shared sequence variants as a technical artifact. Sequencing depth was assumed to be roughly uniform across donors in the presence/absence analyses, though that assumption may not hold. An earlier analysis of 450 to 750 of the donors showed that most TCR beta V segments appeared in productive rearrangements either about 87% or about 30% of the time, which broadly matched IMGT annotations. V-gene and J-gene trimming of TCR beta chains was associated with a missense DCLRE1C variant in a later genetic analysis, and the association was replicated in an independent cohort. Correlated functional status among segregating V segments might be attributable to linkage disequilibrium, but an unknown experimental factor could not be ruled out. A further reported finding was that TCR beta sequences accurately predicted the HLA-A and HLA-B alleles for most subjects in the first cohort.

Library method: the immunoSEQ multiplex PCR assay. For the multiplex PCR, a mixture combining 60 forward primers for TCR Vbeta segments and 13 reverse primers for TCR Jbeta segments was used. Amplification of the CDR3 region of rearranged TCR beta genes was performed with a multiplex PCR assay on genomic DNA. Amplified TCR beta libraries were sequenced as 87-base-pair reads on the Illumina HiSeq System. On the authors' methods: In a later analysis, tens of millions of unique TCR beta chains were counted across the roughly 610 repertoires, and around 10 million of these chains were shared by at least two donors. Raw reads were error-corrected and collapsed into unique sequences by a nearest-neighbor algorithm in which closely related sequences were merged to remove PCR and sequencing errors. V, D and J gene segments were assigned by aligning CDR3 sequences to IMGT reference sequences. Each retained sequence needed at least a six-nucleotide match to both a V gene segment and a J gene segment. A rearrangement was called productive if the CDR3 had no stop codons and remained in frame with V and J, and every other rearrangement was called non-productive. CDR3 was defined by IMGT convention, running from the second conserved V-encoded cysteine to the conserved J-encoded phenylalanine. The earlier analysis of some 550 of the donors excluded any sequence lacking an unambiguous match to a single V gene segment. An earlier analysis of 450 to 650 of the donors called V segments functional above 56.7% productive rearrangements and segregating when the between-donor standard deviation exceeded 5%. A statistical classification framework was developed to diagnose cytomegalovirus status using the catalog of TCR beta chain sequences. V and J gene assignment, in a later analysis, came from comparing TCR nucleotide sequences with IMGT/GENE-DB human TR gene sequences. Using the TCRdist pipeline, a later analysis assigned CDR3 sequences along with most-parsimonious VDJ recombination scenarios. In a later analysis, each TCR beta chain was defined by its CDR3 amino acid sequence together with its V-gene family, and reads without a unique V-gene family were excluded. In a later analysis, fewer than 650 highly shared, low-generation-probability nucleotide sequences were removed to address suspected cross-contamination and a sequencing artifact. For each public chain, a later analysis derived a clonal expansion index from normalized ranks of inferred template counts within each repertoire. In a later analysis, generation probabilities were computed with a VDJ recombination model fitted to out-of-frame rearrangements, and the resulting probabilities were checked against IGoR. In a later analysis, hypergeometric tests were used to score TCR-TCR, TCR-HLA and TCR-CMV co-occurrence, with a repertoire-size bias correction applied to TCR pairs. False discovery rates were estimated in a later analysis by permuting HLA or CMV assignments 20 times. In a later analysis, co-occurring TCRs were grouped with DBSCAN, and TCRdist sequence similarity was added when clustering was performed within HLA-allele-positive subsets. Repertoires with fewer than 30,000 or more than 120,000 public chains, plus five repertoires with anomalous nucleotide sharing, were excluded from co-occurrence clustering. The immuneACCESS repertoire file appears here via TCRdb, limited to in-frame rearrangements. These files lack a portion of the clones; in checked studies, under half of the deficit traces to unresolved V genes, and the cause of the others is not known. V and J calls and clone size are copied from that table; D and trimming were computed from the DNA. Present in this sample are roughly 130,000 clones, roughly 74% of which were seen just once. Jointly, the top ten make up 5.8% of the sample.

In its sample, this clone was seen a few times. No antigen is known for it. The input lacks base qualities; no much larger clone sits a single base away. The cohort comprised hundreds of healthy bone marrow donors. At the time of sampling, all cohort members were nominally healthy, though unrecorded immune exposures were likely present. The donor was CMV seropositive and belonged to the group of more than 250 seropositive cohort members. A peripheral blood sample was collected from each donor, and TCR beta sequencing was performed on peripheral blood mononuclear cells. Genomic DNA was extracted from the blood cell samples with the Qiagen DNeasy Blood Extraction Kit. The sample consisted of PBMCs. The clonotype comes from a woman in her 50s in good health and CMV-seropositive.

The CDR3 sequence is CASSRHGRKNTEAFF. In nucleotides, the sequence is TGTGCCAGCAGTCGGCATGGCAGGAAGAACACTGAAGCTTTCTTT. The chain is assembled from TRBV7-9 and TRBJ1-1; a confident D gene designation cannot be given. The cysteine opens and the phenylalanine closes a CDR3 of 15 amino acids. The entry retains the CDR3 DNA only, 45 bases that are in frame from base 1. The germline V gene (reference sequence) provides CDR1 SEHNR and CDR2 FQNEAQ. Trimming removed 6 bases from V and 1 base from J, leaving 15 bases between the germline ends.